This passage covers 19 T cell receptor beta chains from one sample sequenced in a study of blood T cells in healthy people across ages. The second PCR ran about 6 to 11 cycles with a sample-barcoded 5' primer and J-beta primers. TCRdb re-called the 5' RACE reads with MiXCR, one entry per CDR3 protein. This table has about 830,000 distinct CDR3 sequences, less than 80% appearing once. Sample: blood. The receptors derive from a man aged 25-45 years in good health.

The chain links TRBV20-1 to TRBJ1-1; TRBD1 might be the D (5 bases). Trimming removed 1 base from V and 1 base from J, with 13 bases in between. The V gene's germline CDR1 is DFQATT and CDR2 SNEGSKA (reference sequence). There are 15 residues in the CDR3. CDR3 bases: TGCAGTGCTAGAGGGTTGAGGGGATCGAACACTGAAGCTTTCTTT. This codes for CSARGLRGSNTEAFF.

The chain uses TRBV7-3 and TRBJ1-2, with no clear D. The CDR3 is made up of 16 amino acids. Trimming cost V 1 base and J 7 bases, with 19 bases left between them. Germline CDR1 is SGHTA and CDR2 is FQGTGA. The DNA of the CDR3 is TGTGCCAGCAGCTTAATGCCCGGAACGGGAGGTAGTGGCTACACCTTC. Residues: CASSLMPGTGGSGYTF.

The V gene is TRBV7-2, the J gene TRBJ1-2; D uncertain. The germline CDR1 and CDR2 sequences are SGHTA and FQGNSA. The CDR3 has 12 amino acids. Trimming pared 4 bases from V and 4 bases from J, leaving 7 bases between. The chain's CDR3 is CASSSQFYGYTF. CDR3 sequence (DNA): TGTGCCAGCAGCTCTCAGTTCTATGGCTACACCTTC.

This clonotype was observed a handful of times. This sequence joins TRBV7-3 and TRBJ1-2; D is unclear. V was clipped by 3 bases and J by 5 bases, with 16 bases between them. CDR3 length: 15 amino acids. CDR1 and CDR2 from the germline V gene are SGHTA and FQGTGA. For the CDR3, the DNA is TGTGCCAGCAGCTTTGCACGGCTAGGACTTTATGGCTACACCTTC. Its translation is CASSFARLGLYGYTF. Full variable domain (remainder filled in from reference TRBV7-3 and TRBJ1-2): GAGVSQTPSNKVTEKGKYVELRCDPISGHTALYWYRQSLGQGPEFLIYFQGTGAADDSGLPNDRFFAVRPEGSVSTLKIQRTERGDSAVYLCASSFARLGLYGYTFGSGTRLTVV.

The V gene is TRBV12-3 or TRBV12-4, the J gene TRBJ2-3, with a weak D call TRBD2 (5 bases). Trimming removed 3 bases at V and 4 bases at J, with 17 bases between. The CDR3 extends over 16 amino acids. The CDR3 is CASSFSGVRFADTQYF. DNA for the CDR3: TGTGCCAGCAGTTTCTCCGGGGTGCGCTTTGCAGATACGCAGTATTTT.

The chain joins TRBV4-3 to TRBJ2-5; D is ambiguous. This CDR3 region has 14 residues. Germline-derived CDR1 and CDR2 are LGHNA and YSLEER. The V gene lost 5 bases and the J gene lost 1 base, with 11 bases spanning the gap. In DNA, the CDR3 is TGCGCCAGCAGCGCAACACCGAGCCAAGAGACCCAGTACTTC. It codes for CASSATPSQETQYF.

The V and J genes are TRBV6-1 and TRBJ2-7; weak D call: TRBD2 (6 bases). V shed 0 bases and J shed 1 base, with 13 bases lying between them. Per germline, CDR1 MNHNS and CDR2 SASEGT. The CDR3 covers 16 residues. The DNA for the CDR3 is TGTGCCAGCAGTGAAGCCGGGAGACAGCGGTCCTACGAGCAGTACTTC. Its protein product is CASSEAGRQRSYEQYF.

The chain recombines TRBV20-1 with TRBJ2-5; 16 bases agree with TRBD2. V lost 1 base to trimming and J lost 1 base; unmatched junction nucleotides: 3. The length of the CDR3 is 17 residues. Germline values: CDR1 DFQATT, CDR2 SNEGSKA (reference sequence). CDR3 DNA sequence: TGCAGTGCTAGAGCCGGGACTAGCGGGGGGGCCCAAGAGACCCAGTACTTC. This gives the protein CSARAGTSGGAQETQYF.

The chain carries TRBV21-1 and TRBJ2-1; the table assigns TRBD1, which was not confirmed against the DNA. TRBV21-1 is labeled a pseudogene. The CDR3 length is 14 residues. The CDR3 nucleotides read TGTGCCAGCAGCAAACAGGGGGGGTTGGGTGTGCAGTTCTTC. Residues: CASSKQGGLGVQFF.

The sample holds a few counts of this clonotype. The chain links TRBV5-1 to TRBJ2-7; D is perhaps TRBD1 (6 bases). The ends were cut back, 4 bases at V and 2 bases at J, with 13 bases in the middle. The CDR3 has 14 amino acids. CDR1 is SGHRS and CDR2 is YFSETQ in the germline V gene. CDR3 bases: TGCGCCAGCAGCCCGGTACAGGGTACCTACGAGCAGTACTTC. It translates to CASSPVQGTYEQYF. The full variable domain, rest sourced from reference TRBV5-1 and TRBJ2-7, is KAGVTQTPRYLIKTRGQQVTLSCSPISGHRSVSWYQQTPGQGLQFLFEYFSETQRNKGNFPGRFSGRQFSNSRSEMNVSTLELGDSALYLCASSPVQGTYEQYFGPGTRLTVT.

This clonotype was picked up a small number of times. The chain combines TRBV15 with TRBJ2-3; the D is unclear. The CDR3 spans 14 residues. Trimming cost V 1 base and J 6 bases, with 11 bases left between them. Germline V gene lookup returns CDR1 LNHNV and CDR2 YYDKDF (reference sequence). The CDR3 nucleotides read TGTGCCACCAGCAGAGCTCCCCGCGTCGATACGCAGTATTTT. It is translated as CATSRAPRVDTQYF.

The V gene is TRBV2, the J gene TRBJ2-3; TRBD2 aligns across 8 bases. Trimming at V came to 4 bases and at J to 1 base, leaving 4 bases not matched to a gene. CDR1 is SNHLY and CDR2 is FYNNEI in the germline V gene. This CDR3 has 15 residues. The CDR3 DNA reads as TGTGCCAGCAGTGGGGAAGCGGGGGGCACAGATACGCAGTATTTT. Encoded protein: CASSGEAGGTDTQYF.

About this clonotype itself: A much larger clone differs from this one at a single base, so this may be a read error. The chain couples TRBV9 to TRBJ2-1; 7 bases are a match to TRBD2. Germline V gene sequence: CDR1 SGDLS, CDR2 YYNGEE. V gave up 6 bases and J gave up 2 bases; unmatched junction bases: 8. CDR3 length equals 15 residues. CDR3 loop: CASNPGGLTYNEQFF. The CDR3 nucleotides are TGTGCCAGCAACCCCGGGGGGTTAACCTACAATGAGCAGTTCTTC.

CDR3 DNA: TGTGCCAGCAGCTCGTATTGGGACAGGTCCTACGAGCAGTACTTC. Protein sequence: CASSSYWDRSYEQYF. J is TRBJ2-7 and V is TRBV9; 8 bases match TRBD1. The germline CDR1 and CDR2 sequences are SGDLS and YYNGEE. Trimming at V came to 4 bases and at J to 1 base, leaving 7 bases not matched to a gene. The CDR3 loop spans 15 amino acids. The full variable domain, its missing parts supplied by reference TRBV9 and TRBJ2-7, is DSGVTQTPKHLITATGQRVTLRCSPRSGDLSVYWYQQSLDQGLQFLIQYYNGEERAKGNILERFSAQQFPDLHSELNLSSLELGDSALYFCASSSYWDRSYEQYFGPGTRLTVT.

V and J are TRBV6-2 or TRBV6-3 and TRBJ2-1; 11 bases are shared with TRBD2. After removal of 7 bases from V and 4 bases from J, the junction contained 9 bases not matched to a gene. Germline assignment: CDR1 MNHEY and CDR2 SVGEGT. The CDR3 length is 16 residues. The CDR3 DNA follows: TGTGCCAGCACTAAGGCTAGCGGGGGGAATTACAATGAGCAGTTCTTC. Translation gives CASTKASGGNYNEQFF.

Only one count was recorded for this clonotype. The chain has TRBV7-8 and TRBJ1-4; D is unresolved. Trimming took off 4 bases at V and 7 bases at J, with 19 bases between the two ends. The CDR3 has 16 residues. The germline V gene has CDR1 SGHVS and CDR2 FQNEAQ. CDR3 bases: TGTGCCAGCAGCTCCAATGTGGACCCGACGCGTGAAAAACTGTTTTTT. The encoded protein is CASSSNVDPTREKLFF.

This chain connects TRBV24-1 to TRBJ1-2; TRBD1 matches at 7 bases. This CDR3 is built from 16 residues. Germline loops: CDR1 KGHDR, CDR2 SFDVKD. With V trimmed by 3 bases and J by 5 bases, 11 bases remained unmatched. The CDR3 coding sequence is TGTGCCACCAGTGATGACGGGACAGCAGAGCCTTATGGCTACACCTTC. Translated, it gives CATSDDGTAEPYGYTF.

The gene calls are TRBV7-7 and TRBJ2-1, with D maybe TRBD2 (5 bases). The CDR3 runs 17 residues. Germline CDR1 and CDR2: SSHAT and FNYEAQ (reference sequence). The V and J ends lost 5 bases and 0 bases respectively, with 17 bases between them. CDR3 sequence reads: CASSPKGVLSSYNEQFF. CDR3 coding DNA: TGTGCCAGCAGCCCTAAGGGAGTCCTGAGCTCCTACAATGAGCAGTTCTTC.

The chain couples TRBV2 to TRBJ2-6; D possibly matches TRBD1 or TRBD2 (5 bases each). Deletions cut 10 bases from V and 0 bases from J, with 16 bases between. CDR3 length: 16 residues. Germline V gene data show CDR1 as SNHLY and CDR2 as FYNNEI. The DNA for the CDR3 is TGTGCCATGATACGCCGGGGCCGCTCTGGGGCCAACGTCCTGACTTTC. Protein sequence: CAMIRRGRSGANVLTF.